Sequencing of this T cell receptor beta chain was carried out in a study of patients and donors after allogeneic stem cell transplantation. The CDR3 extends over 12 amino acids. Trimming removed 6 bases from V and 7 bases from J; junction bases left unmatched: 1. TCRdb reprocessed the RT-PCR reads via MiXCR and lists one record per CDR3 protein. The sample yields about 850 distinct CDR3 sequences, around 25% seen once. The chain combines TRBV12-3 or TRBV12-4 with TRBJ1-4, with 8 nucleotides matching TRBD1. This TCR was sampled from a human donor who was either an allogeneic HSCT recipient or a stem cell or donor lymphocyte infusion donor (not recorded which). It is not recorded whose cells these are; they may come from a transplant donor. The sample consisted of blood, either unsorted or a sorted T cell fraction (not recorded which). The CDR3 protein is CASRDRAEKLFF. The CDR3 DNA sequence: TGTGCCAGCAGGGACAGGGCTGAAAAACTGTTTTTT.